This T cell receptor (beta chain) was identified in a study of control samples from healthy donors and cancer patients (dated by TCRdb to 2018 to 2021). The CDR3 measures 15 amino acids from cysteine to phenylalanine. Only CDR3 DNA remains: 45 bases, in frame from the first base. V is shortened by 4 bases, J by 5 bases, and the region joining them spans 17 bases. Reading the germline V gene (reference sequence) gives CDR1 GTSNPN and CDR2 SVGIG. The library was built by means of the immunoSEQ multiplex PCR assay. The clones in this table, taken by TCRdb from immuneACCESS, are in-frame only. Not every clone is retained; where verified, under half of the shortfall comes from an unresolved V gene, and the cause of the rest is unknown. This sample lists 85,000 to 95,000 clones; about nine tenths were detected once. The ten most abundant clones make up over 0.75% of the sample. As regards this clone: Its antigen has not been determined. The sample holds no much larger clone one base away, and base qualities are not on file.

Rearrangement joined TRBV30 to TRBJ1-4; possibly the D gene is TRBD1, per 5 matching bases. This clonotype was obtained from a woman in her twenties or thirties in good health. The sequenced sample was blood. CDR3 protein: CAWTSGAELNEKLFF. The nucleotide sequence reads TGTGCCTGGACGTCTGGGGCAGAGTTGAATGAAAAACTGTTTTTT.